Sequencing of this TCR beta chain was carried out in a study of cytomegalovirus exposure and HLA in healthy donors. In the study overall: Inside one of the first data releases sat about 85 million unique TCRs taken from HLA-typed donors. Findings and limits, study-wide: It emerged from a later analysis that several of the most significant clusters appeared to be linked to common viral pathogens.

PCR was performed using 60 Vbeta and 13 Jbeta primers. Profiling relied on immunoSEQ multiplex PCR, and the TCRdb table lists in-frame clones only, not all of them. The repertoire holds some 170,000 clones, with 70% to 85% as singletons. This clone was found a few times. Its specificity is unknown. Looked up from germline, CDR1 is MNHGY and CDR2 is SAAAGT. The CDR3 has 15 residues. V lost 5 bases to trimming and J lost 0 bases, with 11 bases between them. V is TRBV6-8 and J is TRBJ1-3; D gene uncertain. Sequences were obtained from PBMCs. The receptor's source is a middle-aged man in good health and CMV-seronegative. Here the CDR3 reads CASSPVLSSGNTIYF. CDR3 bases: TGTGCCAGCAGTCCGGTCTTGAGCTCTGGAAACACCATATATTTT.